The entry that follows covers one TCR beta chain sequence. The data stem from a study of T cell responses to AZD1222 COVID-19 vaccine. The repertoire was sequenced with immunoSEQ multiplex PCR; TCRdb's copy has only in-frame clones and lacks some. The data show approximately 140,000 clones, with 91% seen just once and around 2.7% held by the top ten. Trimming stripped 4 bases from V and 8 bases from J, with 20 bases between. CDR1 and CDR2 (germline): SEHNR, FQNEAQ (reference sequence). The CDR3 consists of 16 residues. The chain recombines TRBV7-9 with TRBJ1-4; possibly TRBD1 for D (6 bases). This clonotype was obtained from an adult in good health. The sample consisted of peripheral blood, taken on day 0 of AZD1222 vaccination. This chain's CDR3 is CASSSTGGWPREKLFF. CDR3 DNA: TGTGCCAGCAGCTCCACCGGGGGCTGGCCCCGCGAAAAACTGTTTTTT.